Each of the 17 T cell receptor beta chains below was sequenced from the same sample in a study of patients and donors after allogeneic stem cell transplantation. TCRdb reanalysed the RT-PCR reads using MiXCR and keeps one entry per CDR3 protein. The sample contains approximately 150,000 distinct CDR3 sequences, roughly 30% of which appear only once. The sample comprised blood, either unsorted or a sorted T cell fraction (not recorded which). Source of these receptors: a human donor who was either an allogeneic HSCT recipient or a stem cell or donor lymphocyte infusion donor (not recorded which). It is not recorded whose cells these are; they may come from a transplant donor.

This chain links TRBV4-2 with TRBJ1-5; D is possibly TRBD1 (6 bases). Trimming took 1 base from V and 4 from J, leaving 14 bases between them. The CDR3 spans 16 residues. Germline V gene lookup returns CDR1 LGHNA and CDR2 YNFKEQ. CDR3 DNA: TGTGCCAGCAGCCAAGGTGCGGGGGCTTCTAATCAGCCCCAGCATTTT. This sequence encodes CASSQGAGASNQPQHF.

The chain employs TRBV20-1 and TRBJ2-7; 8 bases align to TRBD1. Germline V gene lookup returns CDR1 DFQATT and CDR2 SNEGSKA (reference sequence). There are 12 residues in the CDR3. The V and J ends lost 4 bases and 9 bases, in that order; junction bases with no gene match: 8. The CDR3: CSAIKTGEGQYF. In DNA form, the CDR3 reads TGCAGTGCTATAAAGACAGGGGAAGGGCAGTACTTC.

This clonotype was counted a few times. The CDR3 loop is CASSLYGRRDMPYEQYF. The CDR3 nucleotides read TGTGCCAGCAGTCTATACGGGCGGCGGGACATGCCCTACGAGCAGTACTTC. The chain joins TRBV6-5 to TRBJ2-7; D possibly uses TRBD1 or TRBD2 (6 bases each). Germline V gene sequence: CDR1 MNHEY, CDR2 SVGAGI. V was trimmed by 5 bases and J by 2 bases, leaving 22 bases between them. There are 17 residues in the CDR3.

This rearrangement joins TRBV10-1 to TRBJ2-5; D possibly corresponds to TRBD2 (6 bases). Germline values: CDR1 WNHNN, CDR2 SYGVQD (reference sequence). The CDR3 totals 12 residues. Trimming left V 9 bases short and J 4 bases short, with 12 bases between. The CDR3 DNA reads as TGCGCCAGACCGGGACTTTCAGAGACCCAGTACTTC. It specifies CARPGLSETQYF.

This clonotype was counted a few times. This chain connects TRBV4-3 to TRBJ2-7; D gene uncertain. Germline V lookup: CDR1 LGHNA, CDR2 YSLEER. The V end lost 0 bases, the J end lost 1 base, and 13 bases lay between the germline ends. The CDR3 spans 16 residues. The CDR3 DNA reads TGCGCCAGCAGCCAAGATAGGTCGGTGTTGTCCTACGAGCAGTACTTC. Residues: CASSQDRSVLSYEQYF.

This clonotype was counted a single time. This chain joins TRBV7-2 and TRBJ2-3; no clear D. V lost 7 bases and J 1 base, leaving 12 bases between the germline ends. Germline assignment: CDR1 SGHTA and CDR2 FQGNSA. CDR3 length: 14 residues. CDR3 bases: TGTGCCAGCAATCCTCGGTGGGGCACAGATACGCAGTATTTT. Translated, it gives CASNPRWGTDTQYF.

The gene calls are TRBV20-1 and TRBJ1-5; no definite D call. Per the germline V gene, CDR1 is DFQATT and CDR2 is SNEGSKA (reference sequence). The V and J ends lost 1 base and 5 bases respectively, with 24 bases between them. The CDR3 totals 18 residues. The CDR3 here is CSARVASAGPPAHQPQHF. DNA for the CDR3: TGCAGTGCTAGAGTTGCATCGGCGGGTCCCCCAGCCCATCAGCCCCAGCATTTT.

This clonotype has a count of ten or more. The genes are TRBV6-5 and TRBJ1-1; D is uncertain. The germline gives CDR1 MNHEY, CDR2 SVGAGI. V lost 2 bases, J lost 1 base, and 14 bases lay in between. This CDR3 has 16 amino acids. CDR3 in amino acids: CASSYASIPGNTEAFF. The CDR3 DNA reads as TGTGCCAGCAGTTACGCCTCCATCCCAGGGAACACTGAAGCTTTCTTT.

This rearrangement joins TRBV6-2 or TRBV6-3 to TRBJ2-1; 11 bases match TRBD2. CDR3 length: 16 amino acids. The J segment lost 6 bases and the V segment lost 1 base, leaving 5 bases of the junction unmatched. Germline V gives CDR1 MNHEY, CDR2 SVGEGT. Here the CDR3 DNA reads TGTGCCAGCAGTTACTTCCTAGCGGGGGGCCGCAATGAGCAGTTCTTC. Amino acids: CASSYFLAGGRNEQFF.

CDR3 in amino acids: CASSFSPVDTTYEQYF. The CDR3 DNA is TGTGCCAGCAGCTTTTCCCCGGTAGACACCACCTACGAGCAGTACTTC. This chain links TRBV5-5 with TRBJ2-7; D uncertain. Germline loops: CDR1 SGHKS, CDR2 YYEKEE (reference sequence). V lost 2 bases and J lost 2, with 17 bases in between. CDR3 length equals 16 residues.

This clonotype was seen more than once but under ten times. This chain uses TRBV5-1 with TRBJ2-7; D is undetermined. The CDR3 totals 13 residues. Trimming shortened V by 0 bases and J by 3 bases, and 7 bases separated the two germline ends. Germline assignment: CDR1 SGHRS and CDR2 YFSETQ. For the CDR3, the DNA is TGCGCCAGCAGCTTGGACAGCTTCTACGAGCAGTACTTC. The encoded protein is CASSLDSFYEQYF.

The J gene is TRBJ1-4, the V gene TRBV4-3; D may be TRBD1 (5 bases). Deletions cut 0 bases from V and 8 bases from J, with 13 bases between. Per the germline V gene, CDR1 is LGHNA and CDR2 is YSLEER. The CDR3 extends over 15 amino acids. In DNA form, the CDR3 reads TGCGCCAGCAGCCAAGATCCCCAGGGCCAAGAAAAACTGTTTTTT. This gives the protein CASSQDPQGQEKLFF.

V gene TRBV6-2 or TRBV6-3 combines with J gene TRBJ2-2; D call uncertain. The CDR3 consists of 12 residues. Germline V gives CDR1 MNHEY, CDR2 SVGEGT. V was shortened by 6 bases and J by 6 bases, with 8 bases between the two germline ends. CDR3 protein: CASSPRSGELFF. The CDR3 nucleotides are TGTGCCAGCAGCCCCCGTTCCGGGGAGCTGTTTTTT.

The chain joins TRBV11-2 to TRBJ2-5; TRBD1 aligns across 10 bases. This CDR3 spans 15 amino acids. The V gene's germline CDR1 is SGHAT and CDR2 FQNNGV. V shed 2 bases, J shed 1 base, and the junction held 1 base outside the gene matches. This CDR3 is CASSLRQGAQETQYF. The CDR3 DNA follows: TGTGCCAGCAGCTTACGACAGGGGGCCCAAGAGACCCAGTACTTC.

The rearrangement joins TRBV28 to TRBJ1-1; 7 nucleotides agree with TRBD1. V dropped 6 bases and J dropped 4; count of bases not matched to a gene: 11. CDR1 is MDHEN, CDR2 SYDVKM, per germline. The CDR3 is made up of 15 amino acids. CDR3 bases: TGTGCCAGCAGCTCACTAAAGGGGGCGAGCACTGAAGCTTTCTTT. Amino acids: CASSSLKGASTEAFF.

This clonotype has more than one count but fewer than ten. The chain carries TRBV5-1 and TRBJ2-5; TRBD2 matches 9 bases. The germline V gene has CDR1 SGHRS and CDR2 YFSETQ. CDR3 length: 16 residues. The J segment lost 2 bases and the V segment lost 4 bases, leaving 9 bases of the junction unmatched. The CDR3 coding sequence is TGCGCCAGCAGCGGGGGGAGACTAGCGGCACAAGAGACCCAGTACTTC. Protein product: CASSGGRLAAQETQYF.

The chain uses TRBV24-1 and TRBJ2-1; D unresolved. Looked up from germline, CDR1 is KGHDR and CDR2 is SFDVKD. V was trimmed by 7 bases and J by 4 bases, leaving 10 bases between them. The CDR3 totals 13 residues. This CDR3 is CATSSGLYNEQFF. The CDR3 coding sequence is TGTGCCACCAGCTCGGGCCTTTACAATGAGCAGTTCTTC.